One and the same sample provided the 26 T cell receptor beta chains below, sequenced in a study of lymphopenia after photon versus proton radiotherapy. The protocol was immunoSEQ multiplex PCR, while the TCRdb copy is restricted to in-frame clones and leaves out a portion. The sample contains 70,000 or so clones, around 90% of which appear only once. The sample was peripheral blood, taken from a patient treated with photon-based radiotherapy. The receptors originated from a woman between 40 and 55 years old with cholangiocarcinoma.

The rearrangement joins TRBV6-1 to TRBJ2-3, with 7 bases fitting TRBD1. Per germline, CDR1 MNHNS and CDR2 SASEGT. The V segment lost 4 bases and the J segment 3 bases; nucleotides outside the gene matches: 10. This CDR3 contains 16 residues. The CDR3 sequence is CASSGVTGMFTDTQYF. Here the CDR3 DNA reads TGTGCCAGCAGTGGGGTGACAGGGATGTTTACAGATACGCAGTATTTT.

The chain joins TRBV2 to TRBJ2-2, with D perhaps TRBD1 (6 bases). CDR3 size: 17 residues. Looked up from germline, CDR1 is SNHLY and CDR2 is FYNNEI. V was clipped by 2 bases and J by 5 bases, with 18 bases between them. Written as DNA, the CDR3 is TGTGCCAGCAGTGAATCTGTTTCAGGGGTTGGGACCGGGGAGCTGTTTTTT. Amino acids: CASSESVSGVGTGELFF.

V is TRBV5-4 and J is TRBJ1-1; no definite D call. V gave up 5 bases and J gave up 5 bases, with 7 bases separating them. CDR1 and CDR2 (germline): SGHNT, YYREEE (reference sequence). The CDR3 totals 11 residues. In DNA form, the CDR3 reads TGTGCCAGCAGGGGAGGGACTGAAGCTTTCTTT. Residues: CASRGGTEAFF.

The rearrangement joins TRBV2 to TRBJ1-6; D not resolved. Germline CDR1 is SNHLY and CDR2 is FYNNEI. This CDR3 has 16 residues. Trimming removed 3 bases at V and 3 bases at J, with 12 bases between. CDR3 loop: CASSDTPAVYNSPLHF. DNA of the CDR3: TGTGCCAGCAGTGACACTCCCGCGGTCTATAATTCACCCCTCCACTTT. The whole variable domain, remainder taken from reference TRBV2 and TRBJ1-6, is EPEVTQTPSHQVTQMGQEVILRCVPISNHLYFYWYRQILGQKVEFLVSFYNNEISEKSEIFDDQFSVERPDGSNFTLKIRSTKLEDSAMYFCASSDTPAVYNSPLHFGNGTRLTVT.

CDR3 nucleotide sequence: TGCGCCAGCAGCAATACAGGGGAGGGGAGCTTCGACGAGCAGTACTTC. Its translation is CASSNTGEGSFDEQYF. The chain joins TRBV5-1 to TRBJ2-7, with D perhaps matching TRBD1 or TRBD2 (7 bases each). The ends were cut back, 4 bases at V and 5 bases at J, with 22 bases in the middle. The CDR3 runs 16 residues. CDR1 and CDR2 (germline): SGHRS, YFSETQ.

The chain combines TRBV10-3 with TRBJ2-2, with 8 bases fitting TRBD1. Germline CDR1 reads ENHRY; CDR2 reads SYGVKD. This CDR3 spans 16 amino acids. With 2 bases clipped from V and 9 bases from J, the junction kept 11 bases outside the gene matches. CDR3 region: CAISEVDRGWYRELFF. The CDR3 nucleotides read TGTGCCATCAGTGAGGTTGACAGGGGCTGGTACCGGGAGCTGTTTTTT.

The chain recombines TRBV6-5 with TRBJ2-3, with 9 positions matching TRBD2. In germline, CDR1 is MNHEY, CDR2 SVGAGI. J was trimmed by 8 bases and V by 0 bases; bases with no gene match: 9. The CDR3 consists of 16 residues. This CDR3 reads CASSYSAGGPLGTQYF. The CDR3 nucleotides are TGTGCCAGCAGTTACTCGGCGGGAGGGCCACTAGGTACGCAGTATTTT.

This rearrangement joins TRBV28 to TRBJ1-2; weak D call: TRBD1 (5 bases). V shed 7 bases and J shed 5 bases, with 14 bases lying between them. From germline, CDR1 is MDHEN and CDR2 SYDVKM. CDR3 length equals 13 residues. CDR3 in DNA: TGTGCCAGCAAACCTGGGGGTGTTTATGGCTACACCTTC. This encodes CASKPGGVYGYTF.

The CDR3 DNA sequence: TGTGCCACCAGCAGAGATCCTTTAGGGGCGCTGGTAGGGAAAACCCAGCCCCAGCATTTT. Its translation is CATSRDPLGALVGKTQPQHF. The chain recombines TRBV15 with TRBJ1-5; D may be TRBD1 (5 bases). Deletions cut 0 bases from V and 7 bases from J, with 28 bases between. The CDR3 extends over 20 amino acids. CDR1 and CDR2 (germline): LNHNV, YYDKDF (reference sequence).

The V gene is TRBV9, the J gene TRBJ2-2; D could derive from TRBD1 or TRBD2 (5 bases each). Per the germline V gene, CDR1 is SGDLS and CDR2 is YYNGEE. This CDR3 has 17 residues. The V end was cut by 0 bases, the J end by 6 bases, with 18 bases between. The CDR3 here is CASSVVGTLNRPGELFF. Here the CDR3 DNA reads TGTGCCAGCAGCGTAGTGGGGACCCTAAATCGTCCCGGGGAGCTGTTTTTT.

The DNA for the CDR3 is TGTGCCTGGAGTGTATTGTCCACTGAAGCTTTCTTT. It is translated as CAWSVLSTEAFF. V gene TRBV30 combines with J gene TRBJ1-1; D unclear. The CDR3 has 12 amino acids. Germline V gene lookup returns CDR1 GTSNPN and CDR2 SVGIG (reference sequence). Trimming removed 0 bases from V and 4 bases from J, with 6 bases in between.

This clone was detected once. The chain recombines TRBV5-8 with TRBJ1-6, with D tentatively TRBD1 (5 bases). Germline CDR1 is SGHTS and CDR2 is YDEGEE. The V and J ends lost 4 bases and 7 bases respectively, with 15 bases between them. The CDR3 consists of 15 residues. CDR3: CASSLPGTLNSPLHF. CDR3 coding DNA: TGTGCCAGCAGCCTTCCCGGGACCCTAAATTCACCCCTCCACTTT.

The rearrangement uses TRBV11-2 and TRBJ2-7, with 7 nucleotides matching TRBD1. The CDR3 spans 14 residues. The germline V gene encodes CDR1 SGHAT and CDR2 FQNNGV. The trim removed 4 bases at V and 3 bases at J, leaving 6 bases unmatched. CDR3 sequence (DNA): TGTGCCAGCAGCTATAGTCCAGGGGGCTACGAGCAGTACTTC. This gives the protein CASSYSPGGYEQYF.

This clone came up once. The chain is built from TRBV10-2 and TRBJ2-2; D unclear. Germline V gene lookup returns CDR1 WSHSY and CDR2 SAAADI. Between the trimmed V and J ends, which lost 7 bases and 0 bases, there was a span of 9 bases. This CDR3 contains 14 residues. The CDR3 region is CASKNPANTGELFF. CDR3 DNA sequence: TGCGCCAGCAAAAACCCGGCGAACACCGGGGAGCTGTTTTTT.

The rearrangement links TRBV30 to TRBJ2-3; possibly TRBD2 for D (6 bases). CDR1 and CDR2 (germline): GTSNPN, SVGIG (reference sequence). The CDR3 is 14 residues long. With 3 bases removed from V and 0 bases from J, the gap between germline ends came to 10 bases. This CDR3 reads CAWSGGVSTDTQYF. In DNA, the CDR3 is TGTGCCTGGAGCGGGGGAGTTAGCACAGATACGCAGTATTTT.

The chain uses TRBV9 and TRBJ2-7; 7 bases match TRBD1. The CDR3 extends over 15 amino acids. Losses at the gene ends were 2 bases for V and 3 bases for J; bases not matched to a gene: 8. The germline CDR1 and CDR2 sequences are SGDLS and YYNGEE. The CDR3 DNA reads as TGTGCCAGCAGCGTGGGACCGGGACAGAACTACGAGCAGTACTTC. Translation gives CASSVGPGQNYEQYF.

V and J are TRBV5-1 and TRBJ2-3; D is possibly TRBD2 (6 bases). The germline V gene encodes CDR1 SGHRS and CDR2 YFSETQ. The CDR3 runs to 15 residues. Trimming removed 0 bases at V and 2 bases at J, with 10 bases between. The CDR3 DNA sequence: TGCGCCAGCAGCTTGGTCGGCGGGAACACAGATACGCAGTATTTT. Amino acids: CASSLVGGNTDTQYF.

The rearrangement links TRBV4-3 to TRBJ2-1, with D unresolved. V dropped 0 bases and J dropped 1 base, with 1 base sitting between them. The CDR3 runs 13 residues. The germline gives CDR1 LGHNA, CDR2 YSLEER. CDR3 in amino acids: CASSQESYNEQFF. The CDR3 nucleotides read TGCGCCAGCAGCCAAGAATCCTACAATGAGCAGTTCTTC.

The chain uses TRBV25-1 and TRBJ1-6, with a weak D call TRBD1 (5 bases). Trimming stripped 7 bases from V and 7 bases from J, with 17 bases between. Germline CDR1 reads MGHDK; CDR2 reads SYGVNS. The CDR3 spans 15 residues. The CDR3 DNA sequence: TGTGCCAGCAACCCCAGCGACAGTCTCAATTCACCCCTCCACTTT. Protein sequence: CASNPSDSLNSPLHF.

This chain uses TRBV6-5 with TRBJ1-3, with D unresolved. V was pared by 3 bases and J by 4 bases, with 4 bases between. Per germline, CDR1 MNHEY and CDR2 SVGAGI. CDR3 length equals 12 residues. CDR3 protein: CASSYGGNTIYF. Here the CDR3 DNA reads TGTGCCAGCAGTTATGGAGGAAACACCATATATTTT.

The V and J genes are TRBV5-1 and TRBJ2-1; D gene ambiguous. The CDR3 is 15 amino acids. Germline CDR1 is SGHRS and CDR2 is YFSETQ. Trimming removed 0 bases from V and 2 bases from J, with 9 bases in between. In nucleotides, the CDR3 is TGCGCCAGCAGCTTGGATCACCGGGCCTACAATGAGCAGTTCTTC. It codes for CASSLDHRAYNEQFF.

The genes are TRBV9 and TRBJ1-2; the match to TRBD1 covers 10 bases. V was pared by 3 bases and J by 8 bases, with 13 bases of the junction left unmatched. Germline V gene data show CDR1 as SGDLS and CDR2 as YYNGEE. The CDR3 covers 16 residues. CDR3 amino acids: CASSAISGTGALGYTF. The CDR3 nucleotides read TGTGCCAGCAGCGCCATCAGTGGGACAGGGGCCTTGGGCTACACCTTC.

The CDR3 bases are TGTGCCAGCAGTGCCGGGACAGGGATGGCCACTGAAGCTTTCTTT. Amino acid sequence: CASSAGTGMATEAFF. This chain uses TRBV28 with TRBJ1-1; the match to TRBD1 covers 9 bases. The CDR3 totals 15 residues. Germline CDR1 reads MDHEN; CDR2 reads SYDVKM. V shed 5 bases and J 4 bases; nucleotides not matched to a gene: 8.

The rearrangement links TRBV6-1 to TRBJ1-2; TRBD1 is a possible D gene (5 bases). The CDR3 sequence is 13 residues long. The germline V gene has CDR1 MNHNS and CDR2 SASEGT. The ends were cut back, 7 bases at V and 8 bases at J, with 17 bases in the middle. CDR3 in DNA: TGTGCCAGCAAAGCAGGGCAGATCGAAGGCTACACCTTC. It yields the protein CASKAGQIEGYTF.

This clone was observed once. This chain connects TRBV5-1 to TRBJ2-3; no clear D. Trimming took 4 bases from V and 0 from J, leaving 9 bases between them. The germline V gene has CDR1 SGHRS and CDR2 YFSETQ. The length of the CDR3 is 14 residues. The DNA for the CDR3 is TGCGCCAGCAGCCCAGGACGGAGCACAGATACGCAGTATTTT. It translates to CASSPGRSTDTQYF.

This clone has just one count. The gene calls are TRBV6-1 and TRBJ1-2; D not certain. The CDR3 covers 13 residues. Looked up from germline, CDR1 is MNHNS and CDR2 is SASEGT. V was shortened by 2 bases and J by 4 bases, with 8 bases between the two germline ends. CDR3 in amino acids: CASSEITAYGYTF. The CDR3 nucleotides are TGTGCCAGCAGTGAAATAACCGCCTATGGCTACACCTTC.